The sequence of this T cell receptor (beta chain) was determined in a study of Ad26.COV2.S vaccination and SARS-CoV-2 variants. In germline, CDR1 is SGHVS, CDR2 FQNEAQ. This CDR3 has 14 amino acids. The germline V and J ends were trimmed by 7 bases and 6 bases, with 17 bases remaining between them. Treatment given: around 19 received Ad26.COV2.S at low or high dose, single or two shots; 5 received placebo; per-sample allocation not given. On day 63 after the first injection, vaccine and placebo recipients gave samples. The repertoire was sequenced with immunoSEQ multiplex PCR; TCRdb's copy has only in-frame clones and lacks some. This sample has 350,000 to 500,000 clones, with roughly 87% found just once.

This receptor was obtained from a person between 18 and 65 years old who received the Ad26.COV2.S COVID-19 vaccine or a placebo. The rearrangement uses TRBV7-8 and TRBJ2-3; a possible D gene is TRBD2 (6 bases). Specimen: peripheral blood, collected in a trial of Ad26.COV2.S vaccine versus placebo. In DNA form, the CDR3 reads TGTGCCAGCATCGGAGGGAGGAGTAGCGATACGCAGTATTTT. Protein sequence: CASIGGRSSDTQYF. Looking up the rest from reference TRBV7-8 and TRBJ2-3 gives the full variable domain: GAGVSQSPRYKVAKRGQDVALRCDPISGHVSLFWYQQALGQGPEFLTYFQNEAQLDKSGLPSDRFFAERPEGSVSTLKIQRTQQEDSAVYLCASIGGRSSDTQYFGPGTRLTVL.